This TCR beta chain was obtained from a study of T cell responses to AZD1222 COVID-19 vaccine. General study findings and limits: Regions 160-218 and 743-854 dominated among vaccine-associated CD4 TCRs spanning spike.

On this clone: Antigen: not known.

Profiling relied on immunoSEQ multiplex PCR, and the TCRdb table lists in-frame clones only, not all of them. The sample shows 100,000 to 150,000 clones, over 75% of them seen only once. The CDR3 spans 14 residues. V lost 10 bases, J lost 2 bases, and 15 bases lay in between. CDR1 is ENHRY and CDR2 is SYGVKD in the germline V gene. Sequencing used peripheral blood, obtained on day 0 of MenACWY control vaccination. This receptor was taken from an adult in good health. The chain links TRBV10-3 to TRBJ1-5; D gene uncertain. The CDR3 nucleotides are TGTGCCACCAGCCCTGGGGTCGGCAATCAGCCCCAGCATTTT. Amino acid sequence: CATSPGVGNQPQHF.